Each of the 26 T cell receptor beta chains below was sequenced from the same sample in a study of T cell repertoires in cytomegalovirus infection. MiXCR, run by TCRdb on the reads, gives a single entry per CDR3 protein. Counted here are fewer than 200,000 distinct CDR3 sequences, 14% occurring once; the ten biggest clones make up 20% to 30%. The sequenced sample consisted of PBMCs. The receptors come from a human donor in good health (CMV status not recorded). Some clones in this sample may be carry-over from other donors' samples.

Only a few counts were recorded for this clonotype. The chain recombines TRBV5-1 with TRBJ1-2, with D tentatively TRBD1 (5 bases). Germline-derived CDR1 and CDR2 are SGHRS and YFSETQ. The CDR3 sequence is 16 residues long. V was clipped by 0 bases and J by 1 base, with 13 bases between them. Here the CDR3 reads CASSLDRQLDNYGYTF. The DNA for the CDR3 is TGCGCCAGCAGCTTGGACAGACAGTTAGATAACTATGGCTACACCTTC.

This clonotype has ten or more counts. The CDR3 nucleotides read TGTGCCAGCAGCCGAGCGGGCACAGATACGCAGTATTTT. Translated, it gives CASSRAGTDTQYF. The V gene is TRBV7-3, the J gene TRBJ2-3; the D gene is possibly TRBD2 (5 bases). The germline V gene has CDR1 SGHTA and CDR2 FQGTGA. This CDR3 contains 13 residues. V was shortened by 5 bases and J by 1 base, with 7 bases between the two germline ends. Combining the CDR3 with reference TRBV7-3 and TRBJ2-3 gives the whole variable domain GAGVSQTPSNKVTEKGKYVELRCDPISGHTALYWYRQSLGQGPEFLIYFQGTGAADDSGLPNDRFFAVRPEGSVSTLKIQRTERGDSAVYLCASSRAGTDTQYFGPGTRLTVL.

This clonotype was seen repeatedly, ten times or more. CDR3 DNA: TGTGCCAGCAGCCCCCCTGCGGGGACCTACAATGAGCAGTTCTTC. Protein: CASSPPAGTYNEQFF. The chain joins TRBV11-2 to TRBJ2-1, with D possibly matching TRBD2 (6 bases). The CDR3 is 15 residues long. Germline CDR1 and CDR2: SGHAT and FQNNGV. V was pared by 5 bases and J by 2 bases, with 13 bases between.

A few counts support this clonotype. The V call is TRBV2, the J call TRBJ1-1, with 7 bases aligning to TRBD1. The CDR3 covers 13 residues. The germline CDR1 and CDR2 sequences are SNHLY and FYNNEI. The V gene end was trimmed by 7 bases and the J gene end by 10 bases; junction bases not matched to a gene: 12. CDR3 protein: CASTLHLQGSAFF. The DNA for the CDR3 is TGTGCCAGCACCCTCCACTTACAGGGGTCAGCTTTCTTT. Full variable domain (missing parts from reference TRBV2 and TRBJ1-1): EPEVTQTPSHQVTQMGQEVILRCVPISNHLYFYWYRQILGQKVEFLVSFYNNEISEKSEIFDDQFSVERPDGSNFTLKIRSTKLEDSAMYFCASTLHLQGSAFFGQGTRLTVV.

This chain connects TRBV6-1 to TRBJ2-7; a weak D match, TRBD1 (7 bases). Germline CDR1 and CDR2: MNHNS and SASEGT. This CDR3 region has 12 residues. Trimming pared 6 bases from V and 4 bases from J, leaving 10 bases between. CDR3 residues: CASRQGRYEQYF. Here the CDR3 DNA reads TGTGCCAGCAGACAGGGGAGGTACGAGCAGTACTTC.

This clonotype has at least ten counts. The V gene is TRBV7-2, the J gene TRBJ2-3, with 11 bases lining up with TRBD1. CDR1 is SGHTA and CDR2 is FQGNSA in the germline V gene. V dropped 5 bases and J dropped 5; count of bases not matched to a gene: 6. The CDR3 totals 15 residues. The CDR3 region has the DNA TGTGCCAGCAGCACCCGGACAGGGGGCTTAGATACGCAGTATTTT. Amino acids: CASSTRTGGLDTQYF. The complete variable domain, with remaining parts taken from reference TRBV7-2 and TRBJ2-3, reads GAGVSQSPSNKVTEKGKDVELRCDPISGHTALYWYRQSLGQGLEFLIYFQGNSAPDKSGLPSDRFSAERTGGSVSTLTIQRTQQEDSAVYLCASSTRTGGLDTQYFGPGTRLTVL.

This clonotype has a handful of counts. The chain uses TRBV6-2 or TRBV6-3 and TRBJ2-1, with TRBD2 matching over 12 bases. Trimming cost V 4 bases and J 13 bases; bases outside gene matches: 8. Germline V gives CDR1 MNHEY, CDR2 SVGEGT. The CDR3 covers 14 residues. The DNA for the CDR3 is TGTGCCAGCAGTTTCCTCCCGGGACTAGCGGGCCAGTTCTTC. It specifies CASSFLPGLAGQFF.

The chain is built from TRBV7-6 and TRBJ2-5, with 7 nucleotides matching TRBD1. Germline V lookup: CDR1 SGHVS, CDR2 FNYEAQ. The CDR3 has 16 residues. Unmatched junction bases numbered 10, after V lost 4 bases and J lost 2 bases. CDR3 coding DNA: TGTGCCAGCAGCTCGAACCCCGGGACAGTTCAAGAGACCCAGTACTTC. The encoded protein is CASSSNPGTVQETQYF.

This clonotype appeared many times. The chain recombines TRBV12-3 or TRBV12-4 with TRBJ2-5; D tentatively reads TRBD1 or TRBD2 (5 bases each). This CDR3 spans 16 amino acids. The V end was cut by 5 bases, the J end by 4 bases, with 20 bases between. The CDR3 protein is CASSRPGPLSLETQYF. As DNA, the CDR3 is TGTGCCAGCAGTCGCCCGGGACCGCTAAGTTTAGAGACCCAGTACTTC.

CDR3 region: CASSQEIGVEKLFF. For the CDR3, the DNA is TGTGCCAGCAGCCAAGAAATTGGGGTTGAAAAACTGTTTTTT. This chain joins TRBV14 and TRBJ1-4; no clear D. This CDR3 comprises 14 residues. Germline V gene data show CDR1 as SGHDN and CDR2 as FVKESK. V lost 0 bases, J lost 7 bases, and 9 bases lay in between.

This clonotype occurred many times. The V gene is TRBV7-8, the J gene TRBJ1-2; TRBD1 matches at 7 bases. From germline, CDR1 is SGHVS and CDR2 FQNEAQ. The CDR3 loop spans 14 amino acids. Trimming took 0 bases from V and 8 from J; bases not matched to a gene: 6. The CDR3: CASSLALQGSGYTF. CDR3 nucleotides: TGTGCCAGCAGCTTAGCGTTACAGGGGAGCGGCTACACCTTC.

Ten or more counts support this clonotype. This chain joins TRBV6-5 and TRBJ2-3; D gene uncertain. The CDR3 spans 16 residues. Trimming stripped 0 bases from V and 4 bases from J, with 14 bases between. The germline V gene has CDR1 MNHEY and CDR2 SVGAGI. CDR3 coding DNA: TGTGCCAGCAGTTACTCGCTCGGCGGTATATCAGATACGCAGTATTTT. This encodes CASSYSLGGISDTQYF.

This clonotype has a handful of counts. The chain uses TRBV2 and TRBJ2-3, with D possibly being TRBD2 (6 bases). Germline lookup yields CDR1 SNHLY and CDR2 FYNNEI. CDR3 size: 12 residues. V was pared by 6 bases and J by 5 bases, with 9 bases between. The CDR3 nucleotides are TGTGCCAGCAGGGAGACTAGAGATACGCAGTATTTT. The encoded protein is CASRETRDTQYF.

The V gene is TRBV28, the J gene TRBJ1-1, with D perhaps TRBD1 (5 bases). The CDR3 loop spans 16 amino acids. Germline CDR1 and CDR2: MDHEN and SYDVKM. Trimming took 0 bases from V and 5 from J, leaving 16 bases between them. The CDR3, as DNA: TGTGCCAGCAGTTTATGGGGGGAACAGACAAGAACTGAAGCTTTCTTT. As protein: CASSLWGEQTRTEAFF.

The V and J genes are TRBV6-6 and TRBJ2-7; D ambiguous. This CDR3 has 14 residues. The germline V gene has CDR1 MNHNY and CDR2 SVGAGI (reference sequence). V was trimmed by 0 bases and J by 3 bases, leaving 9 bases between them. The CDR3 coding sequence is TGTGCCAGCAGTTACTCGGACGGCAACTACGAGCAGTACTTC. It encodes CASSYSDGNYEQYF.

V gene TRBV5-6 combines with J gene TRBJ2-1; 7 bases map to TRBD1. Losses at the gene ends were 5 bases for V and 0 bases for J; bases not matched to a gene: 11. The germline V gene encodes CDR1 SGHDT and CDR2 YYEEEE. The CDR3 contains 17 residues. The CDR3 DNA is TGTGCCAGCAGAAGACTTTCGCGACAGGGCTCCTACAATGAGCAGTTCTTC. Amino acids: CASRRLSRQGSYNEQFF.

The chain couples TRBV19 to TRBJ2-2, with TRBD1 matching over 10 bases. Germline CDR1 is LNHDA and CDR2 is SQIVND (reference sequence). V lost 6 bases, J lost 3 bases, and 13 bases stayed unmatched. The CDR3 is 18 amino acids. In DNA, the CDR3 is TGTGCCAGTAGCTTATTCACCGGGACAGGGGTCTACACCGGGGAGCTGTTTTTT. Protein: CASSLFTGTGVYTGELFF.

In DNA form, the CDR3 reads TGTGCCAGCAGCTTGGACCACTTTTCTGGAAAACTGTTTTTT. Protein sequence: CASSLDHFSGKLFF. The J gene is TRBJ1-4, the V gene TRBV5-5; the D is unclear. The CDR3 loop spans 14 amino acids. V was cut by 0 bases and J by 10 bases, with 13 bases left in between. Germline-derived CDR1 and CDR2 are SGHKS and YYEKEE (reference sequence).

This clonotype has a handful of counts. This CDR3 reads CSVTYFRAGANVLTF. As DNA, the CDR3 is TGCAGCGTGACATATTTTCGGGCTGGGGCCAACGTCCTGACTTTC. V usage is TRBV29-1 and J usage is TRBJ2-6; D is uncertain. V shed 6 bases and J shed 2 bases, with 14 bases lying between them. From germline, CDR1 is SQVTM and CDR2 ANQGSEA. The CDR3 runs 15 residues. The full variable domain, in which reference TRBV29-1 and TRBJ2-6 provide the parts outside the CDR3, is SAVISQKPSRDICQRGTSLTIQCQVDSQVTMMFWYRQQPGQSLTLIATANQGSEATYESGFVIDKFPISRPNLTFSTLTVSNMSPEDSSIYLCSVTYFRAGANVLTFGAGSRLTVL.

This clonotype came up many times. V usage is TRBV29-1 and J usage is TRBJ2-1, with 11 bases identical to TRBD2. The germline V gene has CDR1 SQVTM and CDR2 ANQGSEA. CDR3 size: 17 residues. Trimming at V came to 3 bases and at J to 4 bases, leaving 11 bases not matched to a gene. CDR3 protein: CSVEGLVAGGGYNEQFF. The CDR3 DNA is TGCAGCGTTGAGGGGCTGGTAGCGGGAGGGGGTTACAATGAGCAGTTCTTC.

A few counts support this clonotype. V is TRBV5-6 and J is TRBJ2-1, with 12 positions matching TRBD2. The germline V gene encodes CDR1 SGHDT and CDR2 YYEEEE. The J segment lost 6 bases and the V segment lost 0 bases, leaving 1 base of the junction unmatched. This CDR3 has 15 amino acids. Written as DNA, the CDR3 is TGTGCCAGCAGCTTGGAACTAGCGGGGGGCAATGAGCAGTTCTTC. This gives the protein CASSLELAGGNEQFF.

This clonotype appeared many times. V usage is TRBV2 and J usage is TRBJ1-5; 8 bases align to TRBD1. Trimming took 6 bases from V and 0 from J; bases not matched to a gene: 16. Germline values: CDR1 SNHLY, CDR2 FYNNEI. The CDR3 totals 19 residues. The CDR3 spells CASSADRTGTSSSNQPQHF. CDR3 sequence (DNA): TGTGCCAGCAGCGCCGACAGGACAGGGACTAGTAGTAGCAATCAGCCCCAGCATTTT.

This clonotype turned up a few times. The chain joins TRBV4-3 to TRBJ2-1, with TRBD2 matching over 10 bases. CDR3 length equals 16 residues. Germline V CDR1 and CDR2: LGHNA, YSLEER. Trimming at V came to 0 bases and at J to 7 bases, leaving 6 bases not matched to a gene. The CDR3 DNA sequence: TGCGCCAGCAGCCAAGACGAGCGGGAGGGCCGTAATGAGCAGTTCTTC. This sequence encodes CASSQDEREGRNEQFF.

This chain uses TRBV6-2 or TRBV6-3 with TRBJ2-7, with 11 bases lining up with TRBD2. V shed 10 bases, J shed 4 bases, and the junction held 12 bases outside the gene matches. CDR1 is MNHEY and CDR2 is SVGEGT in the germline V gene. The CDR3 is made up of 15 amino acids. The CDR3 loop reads CATRGPGLAVYEQYF. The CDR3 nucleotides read TGTGCCACCAGGGGACCGGGACTAGCGGTTTACGAGCAGTACTTC.

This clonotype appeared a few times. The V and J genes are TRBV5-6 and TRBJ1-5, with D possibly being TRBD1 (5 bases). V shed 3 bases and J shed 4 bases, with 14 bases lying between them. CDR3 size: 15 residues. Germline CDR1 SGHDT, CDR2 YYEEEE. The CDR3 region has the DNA TGTGCCAGCAGCTCCCTGGGGGGTCTGAATCAGCCCCAGCATTTT. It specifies CASSSLGGLNQPQHF.

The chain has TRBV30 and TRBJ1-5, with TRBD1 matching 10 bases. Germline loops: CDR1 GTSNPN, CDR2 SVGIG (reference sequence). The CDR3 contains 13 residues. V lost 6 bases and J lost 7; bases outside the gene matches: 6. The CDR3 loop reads CACKTGGDQPQHF. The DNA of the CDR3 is TGTGCCTGTAAGACAGGGGGCGACCAGCCCCAGCATTTT.